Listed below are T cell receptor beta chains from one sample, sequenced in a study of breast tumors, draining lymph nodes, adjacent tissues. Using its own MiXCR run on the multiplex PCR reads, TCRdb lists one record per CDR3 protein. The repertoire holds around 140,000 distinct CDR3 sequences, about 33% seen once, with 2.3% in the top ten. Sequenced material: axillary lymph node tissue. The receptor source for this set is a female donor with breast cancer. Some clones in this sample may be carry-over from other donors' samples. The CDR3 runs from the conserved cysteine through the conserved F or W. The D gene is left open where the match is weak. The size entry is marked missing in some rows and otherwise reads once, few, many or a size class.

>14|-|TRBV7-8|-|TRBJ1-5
CASSSIDSNQPQHF
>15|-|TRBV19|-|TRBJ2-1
CASSIGLVGTDTQFF
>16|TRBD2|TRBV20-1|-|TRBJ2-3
CSARVAGGRSTDTQYF
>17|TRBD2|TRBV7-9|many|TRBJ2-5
CASSLVRGSGVQETQYF
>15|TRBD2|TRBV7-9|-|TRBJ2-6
CASSLGTSGDNVLTF
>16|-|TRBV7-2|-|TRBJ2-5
CASSVESPGGSETQYF
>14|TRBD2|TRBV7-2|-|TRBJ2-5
CASGPTGGGETQYF
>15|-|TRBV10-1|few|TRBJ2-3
CASSERDPDTDTQYF
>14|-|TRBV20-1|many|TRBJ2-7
CSASRPSGGGEQYF
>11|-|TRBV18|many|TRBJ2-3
CASSPTDTQYF
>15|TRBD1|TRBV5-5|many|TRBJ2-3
CASSFQGAGTDTQYF
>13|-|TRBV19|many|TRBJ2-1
CASSIKQGNEQFF
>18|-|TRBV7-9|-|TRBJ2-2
CASSFYICSVTNTGELFF
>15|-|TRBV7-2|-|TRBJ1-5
CASSLAGRVNQPQHF
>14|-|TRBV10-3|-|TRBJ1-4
CACSWGGLNEKLFF
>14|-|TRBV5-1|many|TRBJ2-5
CASSQDRNQETQYF
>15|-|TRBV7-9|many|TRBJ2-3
CASSLKGRRTDTQYF
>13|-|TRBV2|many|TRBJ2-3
CASSWGPHDTQYF
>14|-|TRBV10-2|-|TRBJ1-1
CASSESKGGTEAFF
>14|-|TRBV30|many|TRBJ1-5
CAWSRSSGNQPQHF
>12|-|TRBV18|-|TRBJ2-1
CASSLDMVEQFF
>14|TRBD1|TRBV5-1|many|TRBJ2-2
CASSPGTAHGELFF
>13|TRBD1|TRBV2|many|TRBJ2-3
CASSDRGTDTQYF
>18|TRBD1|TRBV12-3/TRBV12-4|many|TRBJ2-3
CASNPSLLQGASTDTQYF
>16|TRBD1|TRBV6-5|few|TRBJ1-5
CASSHRTGASNQPQHF
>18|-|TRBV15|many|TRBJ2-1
CATTNAGGLAGRHNEQFF
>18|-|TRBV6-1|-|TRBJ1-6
CASSPGGGRSSYNSPLHF
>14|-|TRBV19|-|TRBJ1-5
CASSTPRADQPQHF
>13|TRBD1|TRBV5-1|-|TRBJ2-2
CASSLGGTGDLFF
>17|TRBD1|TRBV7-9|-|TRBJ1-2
CASRSPTGDRVTDGYTF
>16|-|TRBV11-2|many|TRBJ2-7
CASSFGSFADPSEQYF
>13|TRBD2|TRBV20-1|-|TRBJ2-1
CSARVSGSNEQFF
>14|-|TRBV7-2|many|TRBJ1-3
CASTPGGFGNTIYF
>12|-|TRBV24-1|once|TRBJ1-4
CATSDTTGDLFF
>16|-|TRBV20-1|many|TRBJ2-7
CSARDVWRGGSYEQYF
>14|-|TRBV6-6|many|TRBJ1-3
CASSSAGWENTIYF
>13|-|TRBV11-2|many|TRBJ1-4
CASSFGVNEKLFF
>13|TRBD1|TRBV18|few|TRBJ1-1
CASSLDRATEAFF
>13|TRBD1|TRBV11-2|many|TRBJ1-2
CASSLGTGVSPTF